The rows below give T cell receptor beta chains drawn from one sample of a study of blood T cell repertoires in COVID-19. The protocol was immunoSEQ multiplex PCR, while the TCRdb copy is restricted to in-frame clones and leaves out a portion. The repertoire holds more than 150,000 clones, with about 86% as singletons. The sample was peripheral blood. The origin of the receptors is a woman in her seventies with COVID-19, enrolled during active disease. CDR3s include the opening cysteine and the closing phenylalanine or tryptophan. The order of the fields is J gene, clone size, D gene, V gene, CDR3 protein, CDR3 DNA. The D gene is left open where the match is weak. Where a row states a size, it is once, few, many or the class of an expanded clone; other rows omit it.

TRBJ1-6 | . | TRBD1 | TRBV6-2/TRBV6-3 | CASSWTGAGGNSPLHF | TGTGCCAGCAGTTGGACAGGTGCCGGAGGAAATTCACCCCTCCACTTT
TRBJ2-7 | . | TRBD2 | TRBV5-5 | CASSLAGGIQDYEQYF | TGTGCCAGCAGCTTGGCCGGGGGGATACAAGACTACGAGCAGTACTTC
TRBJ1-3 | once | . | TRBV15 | CATSNGLNSGNTIYF | TGTGCCACCAGCAACGGACTCAACTCTGGAAACACCATATATTTT
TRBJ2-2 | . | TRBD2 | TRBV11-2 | CASSLLAGMNTGELFF | TGTGCCAGCAGCTTACTAGCGGGAATGAACACCGGGGAGCTGTTTTTT
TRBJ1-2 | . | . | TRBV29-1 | CSAERAGYGYTF | TGCAGCGCCGAACGAGCCGGGTATGGCTACACCTTC
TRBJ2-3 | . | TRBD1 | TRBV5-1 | CASSLAGTGDTQYF | TGCGCCAGCAGCTTGGCCGGGACAGGAGATACGCAGTATTTT
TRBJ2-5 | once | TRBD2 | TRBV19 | CASSIGAGEPQETQYF | TGTGCCAGTAGTATAGGGGCGGGAGAGCCTCAAGAGACCCAGTACTTC
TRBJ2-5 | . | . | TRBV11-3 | CASSLGRVGSPQETQYF | TGTGCCAGCAGCTTAGGCCGGGTTGGAAGCCCCCAAGAGACCCAGTACTTC
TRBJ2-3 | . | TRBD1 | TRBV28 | CASRSGGLTQYF | TGTGCCAGCAGGTCAGGGGGCTTGACGCAGTATTTT
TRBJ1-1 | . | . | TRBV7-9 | CASSLTGQIFF | TGTGCCAGCAGCTTAACAGGGCAGATCTTCTTT
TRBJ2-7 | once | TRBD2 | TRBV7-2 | CASSFSGSTYEQYF | TGTGCCAGCAGCTTTAGCGGGAGTACCTACGAGCAGTACTTC
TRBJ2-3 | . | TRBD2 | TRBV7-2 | CASSNLAGVNTDTQYF | TGTGCCAGCAGCAATCTAGCGGGAGTTAACACAGATACGCAGTATTTT
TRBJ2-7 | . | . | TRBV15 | CATSRERSSYEQYF | TGTGCCACCAGCAGAGAGAGGAGCTCCTACGAGCAGTACTTC
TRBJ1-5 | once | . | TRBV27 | CASSPLGFDIGNQPQHF | TGTGCCAGCAGTCCCCTTGGGTTCGACATTGGCAATCAGCCCCAGCATTTT
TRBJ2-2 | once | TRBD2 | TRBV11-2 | CASSPISGRATGELFF | TGTGCCAGCAGCCCCATTAGCGGGAGGGCCACCGGGGAGCTGTTTTTT
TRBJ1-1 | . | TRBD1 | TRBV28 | CASSHRTGTLRSTEAFF | TGTGCCAGCAGCCACAGGACAGGGACACTAAGGAGCACTGAAGCTTTCTTT
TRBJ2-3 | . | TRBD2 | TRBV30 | CAWSPGVGGREGTDTQYF | TGTGCCTGGAGTCCGGGGGTCGGTGGGCGGGAGGGAACAGATACGCAGTATTTT